The T cell receptor beta chain under discussion was sequenced for a study of T cell repertoires in cytomegalovirus infection. The study's findings and limits: People with CMV and the relevant HLA were identified by cumulative public TCR beta family frequency. Dominant in the ex vivo response were TCR beta clonotypes restricted by HLA-C and specific for CMV.

CDR1 and CDR2 from the germline V gene are MNHEY and SVGAGI. The V end lost 6 bases, the J end lost 6 bases, and 15 bases lay between the germline ends. The CDR3 extends over 14 amino acids. In the case of this clonotype: Its antigen is unknown.

One entry per CDR3 protein, called by TCRdb with MiXCR from the reads. The data show around 530,000 distinct CDR3 sequences, with about 30% seen just once and around 13% held by the top ten. Sequencing input: PBMCs. The rearrangement uses TRBV6-5 and TRBJ2-1; D is unclear. The clonotype was recovered from a human donor in good health (CMV status not recorded). Some clones in this sample may be carry-over from other donors' samples. The CDR3 sequence is CASRPNLIPNEQFF. The CDR3 DNA sequence: TGTGCCAGCAGACCTAACTTAATCCCCAATGAGCAGTTCTTC.